The 9 T cell receptor beta chains reported below all come from one sample, sequenced in a study of blood T cells in healthy people across ages (dated by TCRdb to 2013 to 2016). Preparation of the library involved 5' RACE. Sequencing relied on an Illumina HiSeq 2500. A second PCR of about 7 to 12 cycles was run with a J-beta primer mix and a sample-barcoded 5' primer. Using fastp at Q25 and MiXCR, TCRdb reprocessed the public reads and kept productive beta chains. Every distinct CDR3 protein forms one entry, paired with its most common genes and DNA. Counted in this sample were over a million distinct CDR3 sequences; about 23% of them appeared once. The top ten constitute less than 0.75% of the sample. These data also formed part of another study, on T cells of mothers and their children.

The sample comprised blood. The receptor source for this set is a girl aged 2-10 years in good health.

This clonotype came up a few times. The chain has TRBV29-1 and TRBJ2-1; TRBD2 might be the D (5 bases). CDR3 size: 11 residues. V lost 5 bases, J lost 6 bases, and 8 bases lay in between. Germline V gives CDR1 SQVTM, CDR2 ANQGSEA. This CDR3 reads CSVRGSNEQFF. The CDR3 nucleotides are TGCAGCGTTCGGGGTTCCAATGAGCAGTTCTTC.

In DNA form, the CDR3 reads TGTGCCAGCAGTTACGCAGGGAGTGGTGGGGGCTACACCTTC. Its protein product is CASSYAGSGGGYTF. The rearrangement uses TRBV6-5 and TRBJ1-2, with TRBD1 as a possible D gene (5 bases). Germline-derived CDR1 and CDR2 are MNHEY and SVGAGI. This CDR3 is 14 amino acids long. V dropped 2 bases and J dropped 8 bases, with 15 bases sitting between them.

CDR3 sequence (DNA): TGTGCCAGCAGTGATACAGGGCCAGATCAAGCTTTCTTT. Translation gives CASSDTGPDQAFF. The chain recombines TRBV6-1 with TRBJ1-1; possibly TRBD1 for D (6 bases). This CDR3 is built from 13 residues. V lost 3 bases and J lost 9, with 14 bases in between. Germline CDR1 MNHNS, CDR2 SASEGT.

A few counts support this clonotype. The V and J genes are TRBV7-9 and TRBJ2-6; D unresolved. Trimming cost V 6 bases and J 9 bases, with 9 bases left between them. Looked up from germline, CDR1 is SEHNR and CDR2 is FQNEAQ (reference sequence). The CDR3 contains 12 residues. CDR3 nucleotide sequence: TGTGCCAGCAGTTTGGGCAGCAACGTCCTGACTTTC. This translates into CASSLGSNVLTF.

This clonotype has a handful of counts. The chain joins TRBV6-6 to TRBJ1-4, with no clear D. The length of the CDR3 is 13 residues. The V end was cut by 2 bases, the J end by 8 bases, with 9 bases between. The germline gives CDR1 MNHNY, CDR2 SVGAGI (reference sequence). CDR3 amino acids: CASSYLPEEKLFF. The CDR3 DNA follows: TGTGCCAGCAGTTACCTCCCTGAGGAAAAACTGTTTTTT.

The J gene is TRBJ2-5, the V gene TRBV7-9; D uncertain. The DNA end is a closer match to TRBJ2-7, so the J assignment may be wrong. From germline, CDR1 is SEHNR and CDR2 FQNEAQ (reference sequence). This CDR3 has 14 amino acids. The CDR3 protein is CASSSQSIPVEQYF. The DNA of the CDR3 is TGTGCCAGCAGCTCCCAAAGTATTCCCGTCGAGCAGTACTTC.

This clonotype turned up a few times. The CDR3 sequence: CSFRQGYSYEQYF. CDR3 nucleotides: TGCAGCTTCCGACAGGGATACTCCTACGAGCAGTACTTC. The chain uses TRBV29-1 and TRBJ2-7; 7 bases align to TRBD1. CDR1 and CDR2 from the germline V gene are SQVTM and ANQGSEA. The CDR3 totals 13 residues. V trimming: 8 bases; J trimming: 0 bases; junction bases outside the gene matches: 7.

The chain recombines TRBV10-3 with TRBJ2-7; no reliable D call. CDR3 length: 15 amino acids. Germline assignment: CDR1 ENHRY and CDR2 SYGVKD. V was cut by 0 bases and J by 3 bases, with 12 bases left in between. CDR3 coding DNA: TGTGCCATCAGTGAGTCAAGGTTATTGAGCTACGAGCAGTACTTC. Translating it yields CAISESRLLSYEQYF.

This clonotype came up a few times. The V and J genes are TRBV12-3 or TRBV12-4 and TRBJ1-4; D possibly corresponds to TRBD1 (5 bases). The CDR3 spans 14 residues. The V end lost 5 bases, the J end lost 8 bases, and 15 bases lay between the germline ends. Written as DNA, the CDR3 is TGTGCCAGCAGTCAGGGTTCGTCTCGGGAAAAACTGTTTTTT. Amino acid sequence: CASSQGSSREKLFF.